The clone carrying this T cell receptor (beta chain) was detected ten times or more. The antigen is unknown. Time point: sample taken at primary tumor resection. TCR cDNA molecules were tagged individually, and each one carried a unique molecular identifier. TCRdb analysed the 5' RACE reads with MiXCR anew, one entry per CDR3 protein. This table has 21,000 or so distinct CDR3 sequences, 5% to 7% appearing once. Per germline, CDR1 SGDLS and CDR2 YYNGEE. Trimming cost V 5 bases and J 1 base, with 14 bases left between them. This CDR3 is 15 amino acids long. This record belongs to a study of spatial heterogeneity in lung cancer. Study in general: A module score for T cells, taken from matched bulk RNA-seq, correlated strongly with TCR transcript counts in tumor regions.

Study-wide points: Beta chains had an estimated 13% coverage of tumor T cells, and alpha chains had around 6.5%. Tracking of ubiquitous and regional nonsynonymous mutations by counts of ubiquitous and regional expanded TCRs, respectively, was seen. Counts that tracked tumor mutation counts were those of expanded intratumoral alpha and beta TCRs.

The rearrangement uses TRBV9 and TRBJ2-3, with a tentative D call TRBD1 (6 bases). Sequenced here: lung tumor tissue, sampled at surgery. This receptor was identified in a male donor with early-stage non-small cell lung cancer. CDR3 residues: CASSNRESGTDTQYF. The CDR3, as DNA: TGTGCCAGCAGTAACAGGGAATCGGGCACAGATACGCAGTATTTT.